Below are 12 T cell receptor beta chains sequenced from a single sample in a study of cytomegalovirus exposure and HLA in healthy donors. Clones were sequenced by immunoSEQ multiplex PCR, and TCRdb holds only the in-frame ones, with some missing. The sample gives 200,000 to 250,000 clones, 80% to 90% of which show up once; about 2% is in the top ten. What was sequenced was PBMCs. These receptors were obtained from a woman between 18 and 29 years old in good health and CMV-seropositive.

This chain joins TRBV2 and TRBJ2-1; D gene uncertain. The germline V gene encodes CDR1 SNHLY and CDR2 FYNNEI. V lost 6 bases to trimming and J lost 7 bases, with 13 bases between them. CDR3 size: 13 residues. CDR3 DNA sequence: TGTGCCAGCAGACCATTGACCGGGAATGAGCAGTTCTTC. Translating it yields CASRPLTGNEQFF. Based on the CDR3 plus reference TRBV2 and TRBJ2-1, the full variable domain is EPEVTQTPSHQVTQMGQEVILRCVPISNHLYFYWYRQILGQKVEFLVSFYNNEISEKSEIFDDQFSVERPDGSNFTLKIRSTKLEDSAMYFCASRPLTGNEQFFGPGTRLTVL.

The chain carries TRBV5-5 and TRBJ2-7, with D possibly TRBD2 on 5 matching bases. CDR1 and CDR2 from the germline V gene are SGHKS and YYEKEE (reference sequence). The CDR3 runs 15 residues. Trimming removed 1 base from V and 3 bases from J, with 14 bases in between. CDR3 region: CASSLRWGEGYEQYF. DNA of the CDR3: TGTGCCAGCAGCTTGCGATGGGGAGAGGGCTACGAGCAGTACTTC.

The chain links TRBV28 to TRBJ1-1; D ambiguous. The CDR3 spans 12 residues. Germline CDR1 is MDHEN and CDR2 is SYDVKM. Deletions cut 3 bases from V and 9 bases from J, with 11 bases between. For the CDR3, the DNA is TGTGCCAGCAGTTTTGGTCAGGATAAAGCTTTCTTT. Its protein is CASSFGQDKAFF.

The J gene is TRBJ1-1, the V gene TRBV10-3; D is undetermined. Germline V gene lookup returns CDR1 ENHRY and CDR2 SYGVKD. This CDR3 is 13 amino acids long. The V and J ends lost 6 bases and 3 bases respectively, with 11 bases between them. In DNA, the CDR3 is TGTGCCATCAGAGACACGAGGGACACTGAAGCTTTCTTT. Translated: CAIRDTRDTEAFF.

V gene TRBV27 combines with J gene TRBJ2-7; perhaps TRBD1 as D (6 bases). Between the trimmed V and J ends, which lost 6 bases and 2 bases, there was a span of 17 bases. CDR3 length: 15 residues. Germline V gives CDR1 MNHEY, CDR2 SMNVEV (reference sequence). Here the CDR3 DNA reads TGTGCCAGCAGCTTCCTCCGGGACACCCCCTACGAGCAGTACTTC. It translates to CASSFLRDTPYEQYF.

The V and J genes are TRBV5-4 and TRBJ1-2, with 10 nucleotides matching TRBD1. With V trimmed by 4 bases and J by 8 bases, 5 bases remained unmatched. The germline gives CDR1 SGHNT, CDR2 YYREEE (reference sequence). The CDR3 loop spans 13 amino acids. The CDR3: CASSPWDRGGYTF. Written as DNA, the CDR3 is TGTGCCAGCAGCCCCTGGGACAGGGGCGGCTACACCTTC.

V gene TRBV28 combines with J gene TRBJ2-3; 9 positions agree with TRBD2. J was trimmed by 6 bases and V by 3 bases; bases with no gene match: 7. CDR3 length: 15 amino acids. The germline V gene encodes CDR1 MDHEN and CDR2 SYDVKM. The CDR3 region has the DNA TGTGCCAGCAGTTTCGGGGGCGCGGGAGGGGATACGCAGTATTTT. This gives the protein CASSFGGAGGDTQYF.

DNA for the CDR3: TGTGCCAGCAGTCCCATCCTGCTTCAGCGCAATGAGCAGTTCTTC. Translation gives CASSPILLQRNEQFF. The chain carries TRBV27 and TRBJ2-1; D not certain. CDR1 and CDR2 (germline): MNHEY, SMNVEV (reference sequence). V was pared by 5 bases and J by 6 bases, with 17 bases between. There are 15 residues in the CDR3.

This clone has just a few counts. The chain employs TRBV29-1 and TRBJ1-5, with 7 bases lining up with TRBD1. The CDR3 covers 13 residues. Germline CDR1 is SQVTM and CDR2 is ANQGSEA. Germline trimming cut 7 bases from V and 5 bases from J; bases unmatched to any gene: 8. The chain's CDR3 is CSAKGTVDQPQHF. CDR3 bases: TGCAGCGCCAAAGGGACAGTGGATCAGCCCCAGCATTTT.

This clone was found once. This chain uses TRBV7-2 with TRBJ1-1; 7 nucleotides agree with TRBD1. The germline V gene has CDR1 SGHTA and CDR2 FQGNSA. The CDR3 has 16 amino acids. The V gene end was trimmed by 1 base and the J gene end by 2 bases; junction bases not matched to a gene: 7. The CDR3 bases are TGTGCCAGCAGCTTAGGGGGGACAGAAATAAACACTGAAGCTTTCTTT. It is translated as CASSLGGTEINTEAFF.

The chain has TRBV7-9 and TRBJ2-3, with 13 bases fitting TRBD2. Germline trimming cut 4 bases from V and 0 bases from J; bases unmatched to any gene: 7. Germline V gene sequence: CDR1 SEHNR, CDR2 FQNEAQ (reference sequence). This CDR3 contains 18 residues. The CDR3 coding sequence is TGTGCCAGCAGCTGGACTAGCGGGAGAGATCCTAGCACAGATACGCAGTATTTT. Its translation is CASSWTSGRDPSTDTQYF.

The V call is TRBV11-1, the J call TRBJ2-5; possible D gene TRBD1, 6 bases. The CDR3 contains 15 residues. The V gene's germline CDR1 is SGHAT and CDR2 FQDESV (reference sequence). The ends were cut back, 5 bases at V and 5 bases at J, with 18 bases in the middle. This CDR3 is CASSPEYRVAETQYF. The DNA for the CDR3 is TGTGCCAGCAGCCCGGAATACAGGGTGGCCGAGACCCAGTACTTC.